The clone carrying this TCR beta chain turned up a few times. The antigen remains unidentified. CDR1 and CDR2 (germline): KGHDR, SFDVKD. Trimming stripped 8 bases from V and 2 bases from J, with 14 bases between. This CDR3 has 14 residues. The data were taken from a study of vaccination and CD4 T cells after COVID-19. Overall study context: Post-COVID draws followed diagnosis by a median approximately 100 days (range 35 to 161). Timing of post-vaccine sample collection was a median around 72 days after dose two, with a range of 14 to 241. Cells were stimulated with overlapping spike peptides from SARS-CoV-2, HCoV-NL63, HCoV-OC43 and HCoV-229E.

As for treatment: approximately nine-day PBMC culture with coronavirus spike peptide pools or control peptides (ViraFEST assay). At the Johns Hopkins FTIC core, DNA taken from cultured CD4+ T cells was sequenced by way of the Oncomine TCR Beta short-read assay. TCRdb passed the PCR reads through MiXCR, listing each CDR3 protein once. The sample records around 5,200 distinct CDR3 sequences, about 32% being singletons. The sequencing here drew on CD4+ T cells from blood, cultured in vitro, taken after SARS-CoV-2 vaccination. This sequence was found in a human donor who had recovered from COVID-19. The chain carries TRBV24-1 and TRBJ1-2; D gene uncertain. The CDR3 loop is CATTLRRANYGYTF. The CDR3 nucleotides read TGTGCCACCACTCTTCGCCGGGCAAACTATGGCTACACCTTC.